This T cell receptor (beta chain) was sequenced during a study of T cells in Graves' hyperthyroidism and ophthalmopathy. Regions amplified from RNA transcripts were the TCR beta CDR3 regions. HTBI primers were employed in a first-round RT-PCR of the TCR CDR3. One entry per CDR3 protein, called by TCRdb with MiXCR from the multiplex PCR reads. The sample yields hundreds of thousands of distinct CDR3 sequences, around 15% seen once. Trimming pared 3 bases from V and 5 bases from J, leaving 16 bases between. CDR3 length: 15 amino acids. Germline V gene lookup returns CDR1 SGDLS and CDR2 YYNGEE. A patient was excluded if there was uncontrolled infection, other autoimmune disease, pregnancy or lactation.

This chain joins TRBV9 and TRBJ2-3; D is possibly TRBD1 or TRBD2 (5 bases each). Sequencing was done on a sample of blood. The origin of this receptor is a man younger than 35 with Graves' ophthalmopathy. The DNA for the CDR3 is TGTGCCAGCAGCGCCTCCGGGACCCGCCAAGATACGCAGTATTTT. Amino acid sequence: CASSASGTRQDTQYF.